This TCR beta chain derives from a study of blood T cell repertoires in COVID-19. Study overall: Researchers got acute and convalescent COVID-19 samples from the United States, Italy and Spain.

Per the original data handling: Researchers report that nucleated cell counts were estimated from reference gene primer amplification. Clones were sequenced by immunoSEQ multiplex PCR, and TCRdb holds only the in-frame ones, with some missing. That table supplies the V and J calls and clone size; D and trimming were determined from the DNA. The sample shows 57,000 or so clones, around 85% of them seen only once. The junction had 5 bases not matched to a gene; V was cut back by 4 bases and J by 5 bases. Germline V gene lookup returns CDR1 LNHDA and CDR2 SQIVND (reference sequence). The CDR3 extends over 15 amino acids.

The receptor was derived from a man in his 70s with acute or convalescent COVID-19. V gene TRBV19 combines with J gene TRBJ2-5, with TRBD2 matching 12 bases. The sequencing sample was made of peripheral blood. CDR3 sequence: CASSTGLAGWETQYF. In DNA form, the CDR3 reads TGTGCCAGTAGTACTGGACTAGCGGGGTGGGAGACCCAGTACTTC. The full variable domain, completed using reference TRBV19 and TRBJ2-5, is DGGITQSPKYLFRKEGQNVTLSCEQNLNHDAMYWYRQDPGQGLRLIYYSQIVNDFQKGDIAEGYSVSREKKESFPLTVTSAQKNPTAFYLCASSTGLAGWETQYFGPGTRLLVL.